This TCR beta chain emerged from a study of control samples from healthy donors and cancer patients. The ends were cut back, 1 base at V and 2 bases at J, with 7 bases in the middle. CDR1 is LNHDA, CDR2 SQIVND, per germline (reference sequence). The CDR3 consists of 14 residues. This clone was detected only once. Clones were sequenced by immunoSEQ multiplex PCR, and TCRdb holds only the in-frame ones, with some missing. The sample records roughly 120,000 clones, about 83% being singletons. This clonotype originated in a man aged 30 to 39 in good health. This chain links TRBV19 with TRBJ2-3; no reliable D call. The sequencing input was blood. CDR3: CASSIGPPTDTQYF. The CDR3 region has the DNA TGTGCCAGTAGTATAGGTCCTCCCACAGATACGCAGTATTTT.